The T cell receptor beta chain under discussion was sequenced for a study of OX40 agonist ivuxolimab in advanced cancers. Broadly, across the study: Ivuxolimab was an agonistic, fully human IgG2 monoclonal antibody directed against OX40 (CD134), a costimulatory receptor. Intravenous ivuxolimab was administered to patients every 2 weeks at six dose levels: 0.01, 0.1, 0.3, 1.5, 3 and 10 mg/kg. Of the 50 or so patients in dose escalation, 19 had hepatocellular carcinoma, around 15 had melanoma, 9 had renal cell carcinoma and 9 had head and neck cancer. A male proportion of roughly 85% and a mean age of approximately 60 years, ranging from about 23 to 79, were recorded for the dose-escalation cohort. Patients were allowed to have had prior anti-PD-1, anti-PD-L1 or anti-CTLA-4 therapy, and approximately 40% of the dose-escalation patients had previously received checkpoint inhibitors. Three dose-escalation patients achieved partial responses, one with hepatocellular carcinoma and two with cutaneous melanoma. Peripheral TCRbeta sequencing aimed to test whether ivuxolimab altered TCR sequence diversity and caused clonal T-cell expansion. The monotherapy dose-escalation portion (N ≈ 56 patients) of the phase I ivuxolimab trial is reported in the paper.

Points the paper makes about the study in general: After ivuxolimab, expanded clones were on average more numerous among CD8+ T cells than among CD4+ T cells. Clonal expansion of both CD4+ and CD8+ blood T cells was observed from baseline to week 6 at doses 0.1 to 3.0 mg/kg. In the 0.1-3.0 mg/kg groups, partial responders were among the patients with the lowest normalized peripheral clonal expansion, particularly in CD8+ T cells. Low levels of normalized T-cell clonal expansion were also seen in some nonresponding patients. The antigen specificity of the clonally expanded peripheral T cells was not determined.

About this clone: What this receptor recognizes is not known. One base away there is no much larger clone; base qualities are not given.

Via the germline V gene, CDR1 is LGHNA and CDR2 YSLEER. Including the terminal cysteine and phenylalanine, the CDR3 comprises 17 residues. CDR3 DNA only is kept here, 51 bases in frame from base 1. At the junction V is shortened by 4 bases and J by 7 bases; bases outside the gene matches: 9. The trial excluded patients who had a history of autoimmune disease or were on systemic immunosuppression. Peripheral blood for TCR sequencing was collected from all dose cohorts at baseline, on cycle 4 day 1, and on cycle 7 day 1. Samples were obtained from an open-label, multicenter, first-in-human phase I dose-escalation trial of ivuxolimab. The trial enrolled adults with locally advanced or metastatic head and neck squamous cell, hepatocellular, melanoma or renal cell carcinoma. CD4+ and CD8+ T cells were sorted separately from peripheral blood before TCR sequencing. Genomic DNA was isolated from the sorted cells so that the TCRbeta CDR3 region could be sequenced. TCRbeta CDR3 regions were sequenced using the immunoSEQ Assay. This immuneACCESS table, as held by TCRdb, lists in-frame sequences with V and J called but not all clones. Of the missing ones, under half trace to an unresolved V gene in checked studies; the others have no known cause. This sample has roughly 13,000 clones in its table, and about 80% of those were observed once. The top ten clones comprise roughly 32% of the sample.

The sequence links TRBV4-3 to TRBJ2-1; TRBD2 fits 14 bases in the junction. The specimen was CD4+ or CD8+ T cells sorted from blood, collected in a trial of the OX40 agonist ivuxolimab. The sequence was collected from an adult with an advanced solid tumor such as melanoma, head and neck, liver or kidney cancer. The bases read TGCGCCAGCAGCCTCCGTGAGGGACTAGCGGGAGTGAATGAGCAGTTCTTC. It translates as CASSLREGLAGVNEQFF.